The entry below describes one T cell receptor beta chain. The clone's antigen remains unknown. Base qualities are not provided; no much larger clone lies one nucleotide away. The sample comes from a study of T-cell reconstitution after alpha-beta-depleted transplantation in children listed by TCRdb under 2016. Turning to the overall study: The study quantitatively tracked T-cell immune reconstitution after TCRalphabeta/CD19-depleted allogeneic hematopoietic cell transplantation in children using TCR repertoire profiling.

Per the germline V gene (reference sequence), DFQATT is the CDR1 and SNEGSKA is the CDR2. From V the trimming removes 6 bases and from J it removes 3 bases, while the gene matches leave 5 bases of the junction unaccounted for. Spanning cysteine to phenylalanine, the CDR3 consists of 13 amino acids. The DNA shown is the 39-base CDR3, in frame from base 1. The investigation overall reported the following: Hyperexpanded clone frequencies declined over subsequent months; after one year, T-cell counts and TCRbeta diversity were mostly attributed to newly produced T cells. In some patients, the high TCRbeta diversity seen at day 60 was put down to recipient T cells and intrathymic progenitors that had survived conditioning. About two months after transplant, the apparently early recovery of alphabetaT-cell counts reportedly depended on just several hundred clones that had expanded rapidly and came from non-depleted graft cells.

The treatment or condition tag for this specimen amounts to: allogeneic hematopoietic cell transplantation with graft depleted of TCRalphabeta T cells and CD19 B cells. TCRalphabeta/CD19-depleted allogeneic hematopoietic cell grafts were given to the transplant recipients, all of whom were children. The library was built by means of PCR. The listed sequencing device is Illumina HiSeq 2500. TCR libraries were prepared with molecular barcoding, using unique molecular identifiers to normalize TCRbeta repertoire quantification. TCRdb redid the processing of the public reads, applying fastp at Q25 and MiXCR, and retained in-frame beta chains. Merged by CDR3 protein, the rows form single entries marked with the most common genes and DNA. The sample contains roughly 240,000 distinct CDR3 sequences, around 7.8% of them found a single time. The ten largest clonotypes hold 5% to 8% of the sample.

The clonotype was recovered from a male patient between 5 and 17 years old who had a stem cell transplant for acute lymphoblastic leukemia, so the T cells may come from the graft donor. This material consisted of PBMCs, mostly from graft donor cells, taken 180 days after TCRalphabeta/CD19-depleted stem cell transplant. Here the chain combines TRBV20-1 and TRBJ2-7, and TRBD2 aligns with 10 junction nucleotides. The DNA sequence is TGCAGTGCGCCCGGGACTAGCGACTACGAGCAGTACTTC. It specifies CSAPGTSDYEQYF.